Listed here are 11 T cell receptor beta chains from one sample, sequenced in a study of blood T cell repertoires in COVID-19. Repertoires were generated with immunoSEQ multiplex PCR, while TCRdb's copy carries only in-frame clones and drops some. The sample yields 300,000 or so clones, roughly nine tenths seen once. The sample taken for sequencing was PBMCs or T cells enriched from blood (not recorded which). All receptors come from a man in his fifties or sixties who had recovered from COVID-19.

This clone was counted a single time. The rearrangement joins TRBV29-1 to TRBJ1-1; the D gene is possibly TRBD1 (5 bases). Trimming cost V 7 bases and J 1 base, with 10 bases left between them. CDR1 SQVTM and CDR2 ANQGSEA come from the germline V gene. CDR3 length equals 12 residues. The CDR3 loop reads CSAGQSNTEAFF. DNA of the CDR3: TGCAGCGCCGGACAATCGAACACTGAAGCTTTCTTT.

This clone was observed a single time. The rearrangement joins TRBV6-1 to TRBJ2-2; 9 bases line up with TRBD2. Germline CDR1 and CDR2: MNHNS and SASEGT. After removal of 0 bases from V and 7 bases from J, the junction contained 3 bases not matched to a gene. The CDR3 consists of 15 residues. The CDR3 is CASSEARGGRGELFF. In nucleotides, the CDR3 is TGTGCCAGCAGTGAAGCGCGGGGGGGTCGCGGGGAGCTGTTTTTT.

The chain uses TRBV7-6 and TRBJ1-6, with 8 bases matching TRBD1. CDR1 is SGHVS and CDR2 is FNYEAQ in the germline V gene. Trimming at V came to 5 bases and at J to 3 bases, leaving 9 bases not matched to a gene. This CDR3 has 17 amino acids. The DNA for the CDR3 is TGTGCCAGCAGCGACTCAGGGGGCGGCCACTATAATTCACCCCTCCACTTT. Translating it yields CASSDSGGGHYNSPLHF.

This clone was observed a few times. The V call is TRBV19, the J call TRBJ1-5, with no clear D. CDR1 is LNHDA and CDR2 is SQIVND in the germline V gene (reference sequence). The CDR3 covers 16 residues. The V and J ends lost 1 base and 0 bases respectively, with 10 bases between them. CDR3 loop: CASSIATYYSNQPQHF. The CDR3 DNA sequence: TGTGCCAGTAGTATAGCTACCTACTATAGCAATCAGCCCCAGCATTTT. Based on the CDR3 plus reference TRBV19 and TRBJ1-5, the full variable domain is DGGITQSPKYLFRKEGQNVTLSCEQNLNHDAMYWYRQDPGQGLRLIYYSQIVNDFQKGDIAEGYSVSREKKESFPLTVTSAQKNPTAFYLCASSIATYYSNQPQHFGDGTRLSIL.

The chain is built from TRBV7-7 and TRBJ2-2, with 8 bases lining up with TRBD2. Germline V lookup: CDR1 SSHAT, CDR2 FNYEAQ (reference sequence). The CDR3 has 15 amino acids. The CDR3 bases are TGTGCTAGCGGGACGGGGGGAGCGAACACCGGGGAGCTGTTTTTT. Protein sequence: CASGTGGANTGELFF.

This chain links TRBV2 with TRBJ2-1; TRBD1 aligns across 10 bases. Trimming removed 6 bases from V and 8 bases from J; junction bases left unmatched: 4. This CDR3 is built from 13 residues. The germline V gene has CDR1 SNHLY and CDR2 FYNNEI. The CDR3 region is CASSTGTGDEQFF. The CDR3 DNA is TGTGCCAGCAGCACCGGGACAGGGGATGAGCAGTTCTTC.

This chain links TRBV12-3 or TRBV12-4 with TRBJ1-5; D ambiguous. The CDR3 consists of 12 residues. With 5 bases removed from V and 5 bases from J, the gap between germline ends came to 7 bases. The CDR3 DNA follows: TGTGCCAGCAGTACCACAGATCAGCCCCAGCATTTT. This codes for CASSTTDQPQHF.

The chain links TRBV11-3 to TRBJ1-6, with D perhaps TRBD1 (5 bases). There are 14 residues in the CDR3. V was clipped by 1 base and J by 5 bases, with 6 bases between them. From germline, CDR1 is SGHNT and CDR2 YENEEA. The DNA for the CDR3 is TGTGCCAGCAGCTTAGTCAGGGATAATTCACCCCTCCACTTT. The encoded protein is CASSLVRDNSPLHF.

This clone was counted a single time. This chain links TRBV19 with TRBJ2-2, with TRBD1 matching 9 bases. Germline loops: CDR1 LNHDA, CDR2 SQIVND (reference sequence). V was pared by 6 bases and J by 6 bases, with 5 bases of the junction left unmatched. This CDR3 is 14 amino acids long. CDR3 loop: CASRPGQGAGELFF. The DNA for the CDR3 is TGTGCCAGTAGGCCGGGACAGGGTGCCGGGGAGCTGTTTTTT.

The V and J genes are TRBV7-2 and TRBJ2-7, with TRBD1 identical over 7 bases. The length of the CDR3 is 15 residues. V shed 5 bases and J 0 bases; nucleotides not matched to a gene: 7. Germline-derived CDR1 and CDR2 are SGHTA and FQGNSA. The CDR3 DNA follows: TGTGCCAGCAGCCCCCGCCGGGACAGCTCCTACGAGCAGTACTTC. It yields the protein CASSPRRDSSYEQYF.

The rearrangement links TRBV2 to TRBJ2-2; a weak D match, TRBD1 (6 bases). CDR1 SNHLY and CDR2 FYNNEI come from the germline V gene. This CDR3 has 12 residues. Trimming pared 10 bases from V and 8 bases from J, leaving 14 bases between. Here the CDR3 DNA reads TGTGCCATCGGACAGCCTACTGGGGAGCTGTTTTTT. The encoded protein is CAIGQPTGELFF.